One and the same sample provided the 13 T cell receptor beta chains below, sequenced in a study of CD4+ T cells in melanoma. The table came from immunoSEQ multiplex PCR; TCRdb's copy has only in-frame clones and leaves some out. The profile covers about 55,000 clones, with almost 70% appearing a single time and about 5.1% taken by the ten largest. The sample comprised tumor tissue. These receptor sequences come from a human donor with melanoma.

V usage is TRBV7-6 and J usage is TRBJ2-5; 9 nucleotides align to TRBD2. Germline-derived CDR1 and CDR2 are SGHVS and FNYEAQ. The V segment lost 4 bases and the J segment 2 bases; nucleotides outside the gene matches: 8. The CDR3 consists of 16 residues. The CDR3 spells CASSWISSGTQETQYF. The CDR3 region has the DNA TGTGCCAGCAGCTGGATCTCTAGCGGGACTCAAGAGACCCAGTACTTC.

To note about this clone: The junction differs from germline at one of its ends, possibly a read error. The V gene is TRBV5-1, the J gene TRBJ1-2, with 9 bases identical to TRBD1. Looked up from germline, CDR1 is SGHRS and CDR2 is YFSETQ. The CDR3 is made up of 14 amino acids. The CDR3 loop is CASSLVGQGDGHTF. The CDR3 DNA follows: TGCGCCAGCAGCTTGGTGGGACAGGGAGATGGCCACACCTTC.

In its sample, this clone was seen a few times. The V gene is TRBV5-4, the J gene TRBJ1-2; 8 bases line up with TRBD1. The CDR3 loop spans 13 amino acids. Trimming removed 0 bases from V and 7 bases from J; junction bases left unmatched: 2. From germline, CDR1 is SGHNT and CDR2 YYREEE (reference sequence). The CDR3 sequence is CASSLGTGSGYTF. The CDR3 coding sequence is TGTGCCAGCAGCTTGGGGACAGGGAGTGGCTACACCTTC.

This chain joins TRBV2 and TRBJ2-5; the D gene is possibly TRBD2 (5 bases). The J call may be wrong; the DNA end is better matched by TRBJ2-7. Looked up from germline, CDR1 is SNHLY and CDR2 is FYNNEI. This CDR3 contains 12 residues. The CDR3, as DNA: TGTGCCAGCAGAAGAGGGATCCACGAGCAGTACTTC. Its translation: CASRRGIHEQYF.

The rearrangement uses TRBV30 and TRBJ2-2; 8 bases line up with TRBD1. The CDR3 has 13 residues. From germline, CDR1 is GTSNPN and CDR2 SVGIG (reference sequence). The V and J ends lost 6 bases and 6 bases, in that order; junction bases with no gene match: 6. This chain's CDR3 is CACSGGKSGELFF. CDR3 in DNA: TGTGCCTGTTCAGGGGGCAAGTCCGGGGAGCTGTTTTTT.

The genes are TRBV4-1 and TRBJ1-2; D is perhaps TRBD1 (5 bases). The CDR3 runs 16 residues. CDR1 and CDR2 (germline): MGHRA, YSYEKL. V lost 1 base and J lost 8, with 20 bases in between. The CDR3 nucleotides are TGCGCCAGCAGCCAAGGTCGAAGGGGTAGAATCGAGGGCTACACCTTC. Amino acids: CASSQGRRGRIEGYTF.

Regarding this clone: Because the CDR3's place on the DNA is in doubt, the DNA is left out and the CDR3 is given as listed by TCRdb. This rearrangement joins TRBV5-4 to TRBJ2-1; the table gives TRBD2 as D, unverified against the DNA. The CDR3 is 13 residues long, ends included. Germline V CDR1 and CDR2: SGHNT, YYREEE (reference sequence). The CDR3 reads CASSRDFGNEQFF.

The J gene is TRBJ1-2, the V gene TRBV23-1; D not resolved. TRBV23-1 is identified as an open reading frame with a role that is uncertain. Trimming took 4 bases from V and 8 from J, leaving 17 bases between them. This CDR3 spans 14 amino acids. The CDR3 here is CASSRVNSPEGYTF. The CDR3, as DNA: TGCGCCAGCAGTCGGGTGAATTCTCCCGAGGGCTACACCTTC.

The rearrangement uses TRBV9 and TRBJ1-3; 8 nucleotides line up with TRBD1. The ends lost 4 bases at V and 4 bases at J; junction bases unmatched: 7. CDR3 size: 15 residues. Germline CDR1 reads SGDLS; CDR2 reads YYNGEE. The CDR3 reads CASSPRTGLGNTIYF. CDR3 bases: TGTGCCAGCAGCCCCCGGACAGGGCTCGGAAACACCATATATTTT.

The gene calls are TRBV28 and TRBJ2-7, with D hard to call. This CDR3 contains 14 residues. Trimming shortened V by 5 bases and J by 2 bases, and 13 bases separated the two germline ends. The germline V gene encodes CDR1 MDHEN and CDR2 SYDVKM. CDR3 amino acids: CASSEVQAAYEQYF. DNA of the CDR3: TGTGCCAGCAGTGAGGTTCAGGCAGCCTACGAGCAGTACTTC.

The rearrangement links TRBV19 to TRBJ1-5; 10 nucleotides line up with TRBD1. The CDR3 is 16 residues long. Germline CDR1 LNHDA, CDR2 SQIVND (reference sequence). V was clipped by 5 bases and J by 5 bases; unmatched bases: 9. The CDR3 sequence is CASSWLAGTGDQPQHF. The CDR3 DNA is TGTGCCAGTAGTTGGTTGGCCGGGACAGGGGATCAGCCCCAGCATTTT.

The rearrangement links TRBV11-2 to TRBJ1-2; TRBD1 might be the D (5 bases). V was pared by 5 bases and J by 0 bases, with 7 bases between. Germline values: CDR1 SGHAT, CDR2 FQNNGV. The CDR3 has 13 residues. The CDR3, as DNA: TGTGCCAGCAGCCCACAGGCTAACTATGGCTACACCTTC. It specifies CASSPQANYGYTF. Full variable domain (outside the CDR3, taken from reference TRBV11-2 and TRBJ1-2): EAGVAQSPRYKIIEKRQSVAFWCNPISGHATLYWYQQILGQGPKLLIQFQNNGVVDDSQLPKDRFSAERLKGVDSTLKIQPAKLEDSAVYLCASSPQANYGYTFGSGTRLTVV.

The chain carries TRBV19 and TRBJ1-2; tentatively, D is TRBD1 (6 bases). Trimming removed 11 bases at V and 0 bases at J, with 10 bases between. Per the germline V gene, CDR1 is LNHDA and CDR2 is SQIVND (reference sequence). CDR3 length: 12 residues. The CDR3, as DNA: TGTGCCGTAGGGGGAGCTAACTATGGCTACACCTTC. The encoded protein is CAVGGANYGYTF.